This T cell receptor (beta chain) was found in a study of regulatory and conventional T cells in RAG deficiency. Genomic DNA came from blood conventional CD4+ T cells gated CD25-low CD127-high. The germline gives CDR1 MNHNY, CDR2 SVGAGI (reference sequence). V was trimmed by 2 bases and J by 2 bases, leaving 12 bases between them. The CDR3 is 15 amino acids. To note about this clone: Its antigen is currently unknown.

Whole-study findings and limits: Shannon entropy fell and Simpson indices rose in RAG-deficient patients. Treg unique TCR beta sequences were about 110-fold fewer in Omenn syndrome and CID/AS patients than controls. Patient subsets had shorter CDR3s; Omenn Treg-Tconv overlap exceeded 85%. Sorted Omenn CD25-high CD127-low cells may not be bona fide Tregs.

The table came from immunoSEQ multiplex PCR; TCRdb's copy has only in-frame clones and leaves some out. The sample holds around 29,000 clones, roughly 96% seen once. The same sample was also studied in work on regulatory T cells. As that study records: The primer mix had 52 TRBV and 13 TRBJ primers.

This TCR came from a human donor in good health. The chain couples TRBV6-6 to TRBJ1-1; maybe TRBD1 (6 bases). The sequenced material came from CD25- CD4+ T cells sorted from blood. CDR3 sequence (DNA): TGTGCCAGCAGTTACGGCACAGGGATAAACACTGAAGCTTTCTTT. It codes for CASSYGTGINTEAFF.